This T cell receptor beta chain was recovered during a study of cytomegalovirus exposure and HLA in healthy donors. Whole-study findings and limits: More clonal expansion characterized HLA-associated TCR beta chains than equally common others in a later analysis. The HLA-A and HLA-B alleles of most subjects were reportedly predicted accurately from TCR beta sequences.

V lost 5 bases and J lost 4, with 11 bases in between. Germline lookup yields CDR1 MNHEY and CDR2 SMNVEV (reference sequence). The CDR3 runs to 13 residues. The PCR employed 60 Vbeta primers together with 13 Jbeta primers. The repertoire was sequenced with immunoSEQ multiplex PCR; TCRdb's copy has only in-frame clones and lacks some. Of 60,000 to 85,000 clones in the sample, about 75% were seen once. Concerning this clone itself: Its target is not known.

The chain combines TRBV27 with TRBJ1-1; tentative D call: TRBD1 (5 bases). Sequencing was carried out using PBMCs. The receptor's source is a man aged 55 to 69 in good health and CMV-seropositive. The CDR3, as DNA: TGTGCCAGCAGTCTGACAGCGGGCACTGAAGCTTTCTTT. It yields the protein CASSLTAGTEAFF.